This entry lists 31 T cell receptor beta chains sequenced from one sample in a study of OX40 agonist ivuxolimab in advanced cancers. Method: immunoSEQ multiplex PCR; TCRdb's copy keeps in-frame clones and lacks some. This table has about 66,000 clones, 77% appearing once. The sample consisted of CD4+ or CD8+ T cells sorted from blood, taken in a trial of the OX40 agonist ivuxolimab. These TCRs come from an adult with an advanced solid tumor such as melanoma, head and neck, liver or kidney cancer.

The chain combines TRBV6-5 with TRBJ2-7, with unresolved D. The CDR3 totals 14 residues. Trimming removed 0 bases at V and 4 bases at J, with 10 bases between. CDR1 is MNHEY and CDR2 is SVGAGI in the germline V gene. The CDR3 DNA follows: TGTGCCAGCAGTTACTCTAGCCTGGGGTACGAGCAGTACTTC. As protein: CASSYSSLGYEQYF.

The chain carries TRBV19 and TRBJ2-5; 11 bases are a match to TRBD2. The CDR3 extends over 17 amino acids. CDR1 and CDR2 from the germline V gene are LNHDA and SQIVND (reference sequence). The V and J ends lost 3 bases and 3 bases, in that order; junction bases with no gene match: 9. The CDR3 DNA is TGTGCCAGTAGTATCTCCGGGTTAGCGGGAGGGAAAGAGACCCAGTACTTC. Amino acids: CASSISGLAGGKETQYF.

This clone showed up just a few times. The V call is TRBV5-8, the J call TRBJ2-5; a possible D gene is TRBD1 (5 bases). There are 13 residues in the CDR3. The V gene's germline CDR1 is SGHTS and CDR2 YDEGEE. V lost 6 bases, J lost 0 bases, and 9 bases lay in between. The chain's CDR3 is CASNRQNQETQYF. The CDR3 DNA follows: TGTGCCAGCAATCGACAGAACCAAGAGACCCAGTACTTC.

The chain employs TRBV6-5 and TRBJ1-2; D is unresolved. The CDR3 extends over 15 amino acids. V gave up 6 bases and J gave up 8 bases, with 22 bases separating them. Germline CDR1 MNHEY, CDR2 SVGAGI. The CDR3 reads CASRLADPGTWGYTF. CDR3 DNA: TGTGCCAGCAGATTAGCCGATCCAGGAACGTGGGGCTACACCTTC.

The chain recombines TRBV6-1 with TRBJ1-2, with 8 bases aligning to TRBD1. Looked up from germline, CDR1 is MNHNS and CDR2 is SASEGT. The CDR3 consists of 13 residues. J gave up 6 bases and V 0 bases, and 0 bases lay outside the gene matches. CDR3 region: CASSEATGDGYTF. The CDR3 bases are TGTGCCAGCAGTGAAGCGACAGGGGATGGCTACACCTTC.

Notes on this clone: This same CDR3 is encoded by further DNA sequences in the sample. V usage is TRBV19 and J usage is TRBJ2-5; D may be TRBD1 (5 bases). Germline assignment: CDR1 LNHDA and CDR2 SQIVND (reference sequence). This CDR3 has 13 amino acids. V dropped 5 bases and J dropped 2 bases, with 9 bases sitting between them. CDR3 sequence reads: CASSWGRQETQYF. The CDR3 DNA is TGTGCCAGTAGTTGGGGCAGGCAAGAGACCCAGTACTTC. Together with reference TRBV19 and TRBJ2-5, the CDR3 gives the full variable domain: DGGITQSPKYLFRKEGQNVTLSCEQNLNHDAMYWYRQDPGQGLRLIYYSQIVNDFQKGDIAEGYSVSREKKESFPLTVTSAQKNPTAFYLCASSWGRQETQYFGPGTRLLVL.

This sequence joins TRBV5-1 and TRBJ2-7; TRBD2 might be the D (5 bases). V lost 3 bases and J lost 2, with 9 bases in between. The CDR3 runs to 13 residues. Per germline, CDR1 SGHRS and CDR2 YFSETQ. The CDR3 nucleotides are TGCGCCAGCAGCTCGGACGGGACCTACGAGCAGTACTTC. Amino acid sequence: CASSSDGTYEQYF.

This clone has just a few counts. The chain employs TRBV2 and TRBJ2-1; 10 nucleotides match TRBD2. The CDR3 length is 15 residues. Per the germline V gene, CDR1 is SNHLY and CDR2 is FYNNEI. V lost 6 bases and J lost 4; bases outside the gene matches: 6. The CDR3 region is CASRETSGMYNEQFF. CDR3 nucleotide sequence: TGTGCCAGCAGGGAAACTAGCGGGATGTACAATGAGCAGTTCTTC.

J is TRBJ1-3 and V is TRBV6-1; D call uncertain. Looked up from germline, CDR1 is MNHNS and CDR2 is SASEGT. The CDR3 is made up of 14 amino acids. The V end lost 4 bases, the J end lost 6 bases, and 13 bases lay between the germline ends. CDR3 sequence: CASSALSGENTIYF. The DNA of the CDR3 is TGTGCCAGCAGTGCATTATCGGGCGAAAACACCATATATTTT.

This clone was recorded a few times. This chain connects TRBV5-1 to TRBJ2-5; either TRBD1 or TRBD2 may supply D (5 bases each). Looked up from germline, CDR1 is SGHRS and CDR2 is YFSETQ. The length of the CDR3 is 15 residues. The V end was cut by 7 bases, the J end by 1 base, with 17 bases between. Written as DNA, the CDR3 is TGCGCCAGCGCCGCTATGGGGACCGTCCAAGAGACCCAGTACTTC. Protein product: CASAAMGTVQETQYF. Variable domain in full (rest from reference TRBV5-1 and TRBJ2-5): KAGVTQTPRYLIKTRGQQVTLSCSPISGHRSVSWYQQTPGQGLQFLFEYFSETQRNKGNFPGRFSGRQFSNSRSEMNVSTLELGDSALYLCASAAMGTVQETQYFGPGTRLLVL.

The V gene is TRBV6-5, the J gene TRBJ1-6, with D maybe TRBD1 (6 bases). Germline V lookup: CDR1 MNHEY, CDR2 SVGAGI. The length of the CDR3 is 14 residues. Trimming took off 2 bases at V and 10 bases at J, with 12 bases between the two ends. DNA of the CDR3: TGTGCCAGCAGTTACGGTGGGGGCAGATCACCCCTCCACTTT. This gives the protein CASSYGGGRSPLHF.

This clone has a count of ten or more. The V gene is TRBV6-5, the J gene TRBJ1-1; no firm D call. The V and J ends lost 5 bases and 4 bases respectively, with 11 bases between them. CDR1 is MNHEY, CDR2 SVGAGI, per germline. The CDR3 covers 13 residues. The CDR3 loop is CASSLQRGTEAFF. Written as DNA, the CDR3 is TGTGCCAGCAGTCTCCAACGGGGCACTGAAGCTTTCTTT.

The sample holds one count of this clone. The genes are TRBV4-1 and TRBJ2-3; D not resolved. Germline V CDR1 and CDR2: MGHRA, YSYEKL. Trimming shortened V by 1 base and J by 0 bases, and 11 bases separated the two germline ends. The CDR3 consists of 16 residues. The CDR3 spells CASSQGFKDSTDTQYF. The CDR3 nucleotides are TGCGCCAGCAGCCAAGGGTTTAAGGACAGCACAGATACGCAGTATTTT.

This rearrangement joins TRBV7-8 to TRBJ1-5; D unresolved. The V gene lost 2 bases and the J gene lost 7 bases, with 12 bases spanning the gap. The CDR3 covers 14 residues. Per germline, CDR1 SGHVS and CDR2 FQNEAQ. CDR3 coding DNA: TGTGCCAGCAGCTTAAGAAGGGTAGAACAGCCCCAGCATTTT. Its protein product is CASSLRRVEQPQHF.

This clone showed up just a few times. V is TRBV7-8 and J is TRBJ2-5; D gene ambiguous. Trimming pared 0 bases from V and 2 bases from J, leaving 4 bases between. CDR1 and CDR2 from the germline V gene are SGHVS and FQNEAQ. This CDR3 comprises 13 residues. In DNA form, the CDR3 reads TGTGCCAGCAGCTTAGCGGAACAAGAGACCCAGTACTTC. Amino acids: CASSLAEQETQYF. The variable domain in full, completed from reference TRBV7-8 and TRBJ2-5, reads GAGVSQSPRYKVAKRGQDVALRCDPISGHVSLFWYQQALGQGPEFLTYFQNEAQLDKSGLPSDRFFAERPEGSVSTLKIQRTQQEDSAVYLCASSLAEQETQYFGPGTRLLVL.

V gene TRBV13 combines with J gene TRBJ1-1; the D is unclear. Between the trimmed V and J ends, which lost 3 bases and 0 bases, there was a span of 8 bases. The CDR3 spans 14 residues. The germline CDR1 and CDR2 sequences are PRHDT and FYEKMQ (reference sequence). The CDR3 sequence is CASSFGELNTEAFF. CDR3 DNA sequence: TGTGCCAGCAGCTTCGGGGAATTGAACACTGAAGCTTTCTTT.

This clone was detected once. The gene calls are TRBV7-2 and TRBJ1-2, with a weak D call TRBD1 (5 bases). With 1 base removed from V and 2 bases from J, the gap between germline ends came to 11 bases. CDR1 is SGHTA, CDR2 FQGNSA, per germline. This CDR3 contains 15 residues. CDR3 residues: CASSLVTAGNYGYTF. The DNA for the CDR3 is TGTGCCAGCAGCTTAGTGACAGCGGGGAACTATGGCTACACCTTC.

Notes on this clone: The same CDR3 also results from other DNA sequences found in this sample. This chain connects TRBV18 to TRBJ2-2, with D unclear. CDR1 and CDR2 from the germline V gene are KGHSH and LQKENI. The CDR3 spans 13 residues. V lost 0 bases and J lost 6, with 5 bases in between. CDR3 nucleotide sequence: TGTGCCAGCTCACCACCTAGCTCCGGGGAGCTGTTTTTT. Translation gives CASSPPSSGELFF.

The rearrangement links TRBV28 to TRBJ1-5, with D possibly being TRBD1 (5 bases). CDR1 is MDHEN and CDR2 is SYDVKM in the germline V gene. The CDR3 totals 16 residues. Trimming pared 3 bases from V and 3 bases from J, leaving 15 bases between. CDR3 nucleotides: TGTGCCAGCAGTTTTGGATCTCAGGGCTCCAATCAGCCCCAGCATTTT. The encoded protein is CASSFGSQGSNQPQHF. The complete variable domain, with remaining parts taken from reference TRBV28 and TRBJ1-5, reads DVKVTQSSRYLVKRTGEKVFLECVQDMDHENMFWYRQDPGLGLRLIYFSYDVKMKEKGDIPEGYSVSREKKERFSLILESASTNQTSMYLCASSFGSQGSNQPQHFGDGTRLSIL.

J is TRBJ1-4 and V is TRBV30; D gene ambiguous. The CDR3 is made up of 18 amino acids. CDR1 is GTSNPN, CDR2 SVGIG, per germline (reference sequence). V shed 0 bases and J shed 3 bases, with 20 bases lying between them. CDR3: CAWSVPLSRWGANEKLFF. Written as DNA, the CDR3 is TGTGCCTGGAGTGTACCTCTTAGTAGGTGGGGAGCTAATGAAAAACTGTTTTTT.

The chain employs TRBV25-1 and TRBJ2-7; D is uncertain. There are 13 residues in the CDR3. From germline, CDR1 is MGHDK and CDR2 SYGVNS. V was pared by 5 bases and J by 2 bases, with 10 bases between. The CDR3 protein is CASSKLGTYEQYF. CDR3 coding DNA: TGTGCCAGCAGTAAGTTGGGGACCTACGAGCAGTACTTC.

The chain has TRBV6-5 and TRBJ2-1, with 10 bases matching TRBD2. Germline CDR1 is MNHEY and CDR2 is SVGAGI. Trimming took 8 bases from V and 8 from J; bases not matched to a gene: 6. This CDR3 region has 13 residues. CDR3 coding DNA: TGTGCCAGCCATAGAGCGGGAGGGGATGAGCAGTTCTTC. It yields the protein CASHRAGGDEQFF.

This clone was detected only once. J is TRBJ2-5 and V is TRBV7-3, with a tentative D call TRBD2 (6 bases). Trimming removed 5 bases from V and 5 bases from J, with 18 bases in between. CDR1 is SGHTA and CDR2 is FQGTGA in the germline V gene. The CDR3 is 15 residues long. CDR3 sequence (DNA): TGTGCCAGCAGCCCCGGTAACGGGGGTAGGGAGACCCAGTACTTC. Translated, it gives CASSPGNGGRETQYF.

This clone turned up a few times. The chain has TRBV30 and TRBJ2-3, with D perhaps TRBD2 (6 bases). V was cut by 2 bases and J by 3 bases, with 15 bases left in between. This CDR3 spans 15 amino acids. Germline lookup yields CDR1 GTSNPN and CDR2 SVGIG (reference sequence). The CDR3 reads CAWSPGEGVTDTQYF. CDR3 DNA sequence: TGTGCCTGGAGTCCGGGGGAAGGAGTTACAGATACGCAGTATTTT.

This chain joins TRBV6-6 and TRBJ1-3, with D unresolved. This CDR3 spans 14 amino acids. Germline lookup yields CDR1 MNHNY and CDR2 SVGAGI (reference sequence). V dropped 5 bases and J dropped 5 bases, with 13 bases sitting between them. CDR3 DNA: TGTGCCAGCAGTGTTACCGGAGAACGAAACACCATATATTTT. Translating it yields CASSVTGERNTIYF.

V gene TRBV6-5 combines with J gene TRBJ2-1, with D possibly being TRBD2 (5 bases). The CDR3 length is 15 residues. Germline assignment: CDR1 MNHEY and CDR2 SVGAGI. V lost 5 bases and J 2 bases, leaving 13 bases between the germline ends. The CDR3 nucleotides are TGTGCCAGCAGTGCCGACTATAGACCCTACAATGAGCAGTTCTTC. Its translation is CASSADYRPYNEQFF.

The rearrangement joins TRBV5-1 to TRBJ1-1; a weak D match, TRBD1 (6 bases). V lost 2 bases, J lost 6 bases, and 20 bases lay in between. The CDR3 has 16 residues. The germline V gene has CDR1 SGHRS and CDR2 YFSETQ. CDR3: CASSFKQQGLRAEAFF. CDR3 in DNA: TGCGCCAGCAGCTTCAAGCAACAGGGCCTTCGGGCTGAAGCTTTCTTT.

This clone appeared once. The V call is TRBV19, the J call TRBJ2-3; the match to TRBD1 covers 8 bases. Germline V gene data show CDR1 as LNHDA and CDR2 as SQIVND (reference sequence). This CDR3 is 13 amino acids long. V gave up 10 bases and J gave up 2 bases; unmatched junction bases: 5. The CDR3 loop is CATGQGYTDTQYF. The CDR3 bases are TGTGCCACCGGACAGGGTTACACAGATACGCAGTATTTT.

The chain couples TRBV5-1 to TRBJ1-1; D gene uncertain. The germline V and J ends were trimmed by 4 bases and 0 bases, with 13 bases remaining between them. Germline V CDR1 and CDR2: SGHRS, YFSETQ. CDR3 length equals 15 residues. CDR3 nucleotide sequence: TGCGCCAGCAGCATAGACGGATACTTGAACACTGAAGCTTTCTTT. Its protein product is CASSIDGYLNTEAFF.

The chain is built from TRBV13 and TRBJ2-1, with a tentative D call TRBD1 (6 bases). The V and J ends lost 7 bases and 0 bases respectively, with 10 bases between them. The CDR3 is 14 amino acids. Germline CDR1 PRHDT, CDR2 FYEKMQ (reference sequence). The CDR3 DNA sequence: TGTGCCAGCACCCCGACAGGCTCCTACAATGAGCAGTTCTTC. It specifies CASTPTGSYNEQFF.

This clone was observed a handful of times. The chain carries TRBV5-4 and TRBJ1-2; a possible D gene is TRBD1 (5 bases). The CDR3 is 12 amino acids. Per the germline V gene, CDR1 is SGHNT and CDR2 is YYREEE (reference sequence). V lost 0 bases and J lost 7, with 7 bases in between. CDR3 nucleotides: TGTGCCAGCAGCTTGGGACAGATTGGCTACACCTTC. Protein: CASSLGQIGYTF.